The clone carrying this T cell receptor beta chain turned up a few times. No antigen is known for it. Via MiXCR, TCRdb re-called the 5' RACE reads, giving one row per CDR3 protein. The repertoire holds about 150,000 distinct CDR3 sequences, 5.5% to 7.5% seen once, with less than 3% in the top ten. This specimen belongs to a study of T cells after yellow fever vaccination. Whole-study findings and limits: Relatively few clonotypes were ones that appeared in both CD4 and CD8 compartments.

Source: CD4+ T cells sorted from PBMCs, taken on the day of the first yellow fever vaccination. This TCR was recovered from a young man who received the YFV17D yellow fever vaccine.

CDR3 in DNA: TGCGCCAGCAGCAAAGGACTAGCGGGGCGCTACAATGAGCAGTTCTTC. Translation gives CASSKGLAGRYNEQFF. The chain uses TRBV5-1 and TRBJ2-1; 12 bases line up with TRBD2. With 4 bases clipped from V and 3 bases from J, the junction kept 5 bases outside the gene matches. The CDR3 consists of 16 residues. Germline V gene sequence: CDR1 SGHRS, CDR2 YFSETQ.